These 27 T cell receptor beta chains came from one sample sequenced in a study of identical twins. TCRdb fed the 5' RACE reads into MiXCR, producing one record per CDR3 protein. The sample shows nearly 650,000 distinct CDR3 sequences, under 8.5% of them seen only once. The sample was also linked to a second study, of yellow fever vaccine responses in identical twins.

Sequenced material: PBMCs. These receptors all come from a woman younger than 30 in good health.

This clonotype showed up just a few times. The chain combines TRBV20-1 with TRBJ2-4; possibly TRBD2 for D (6 bases). Trimming removed 3 bases at V and 2 bases at J, with 17 bases between. Germline loops: CDR1 DFQATT, CDR2 SNEGSKA (reference sequence). The CDR3 length is 16 residues. The CDR3 DNA sequence: TGCAGTGCTAGTGAGGGGACTCCCACGCCCAAAAACATTCAGTACTTC. It codes for CSASEGTPTPKNIQYF.

The V and J genes are TRBV27 and TRBJ1-1; TRBD1 might be the D (5 bases). This CDR3 has 14 amino acids. V lost 6 bases to trimming and J lost 1 base, with 12 bases between them. Germline V gene lookup returns CDR1 MNHEY and CDR2 SMNVEV (reference sequence). The CDR3 coding sequence is TGTGCCAGCAGGCCGGGACCGAGGAACACTGAAGCTTTCTTT. This gives the protein CASRPGPRNTEAFF.

This clonotype was observed a few times. The chain carries TRBV5-5 and TRBJ2-7, with D unresolved. Germline V CDR1 and CDR2: SGHKS, YYEKEE (reference sequence). The CDR3 runs 11 residues. V lost 3 bases to trimming and J lost 4 bases, with 5 bases between them. The CDR3 nucleotides are TGTGCCAGCAGCTCTCAGTACGAGCAGTACGTC. This gives the protein CASSSQYEQYV.

In this sample, this clonotype turned up a few times. V usage is TRBV11-2 and J usage is TRBJ2-2; possibly TRBD2 for D (6 bases). The CDR3 runs to 18 residues. The germline CDR1 and CDR2 sequences are SGHAT and FQNNGV. V was trimmed by 5 bases and J by 3 bases, leaving 22 bases between them. The DNA for the CDR3 is TGTGCCAGCAGCGCCATAGAGGGACTCACCTATTACACCGGGGAGCTGTTTTTT. Amino acid sequence: CASSAIEGLTYYTGELFF.

This clonotype showed up many times. V and J are TRBV5-1 and TRBJ1-1; TRBD1 might be the D (5 bases). The length of the CDR3 is 14 residues. Trimming pared 0 bases from V and 5 bases from J, leaving 11 bases between. The germline V gene has CDR1 SGHRS and CDR2 YFSETQ. The CDR3 bases are TGCGCCAGCAGCTTGGAAGGGGCGTTGACTGAAGCTTTCTTT. It is translated as CASSLEGALTEAFF.

Here the CDR3 DNA reads TGTGCCACCAGCCCTCGGGCGGGAGGGTATGAGCAGTTCTTC. This translates into CATSPRAGGYEQFF. The chain links TRBV15 to TRBJ2-1, with 9 bases fitting TRBD2. The CDR3 has 14 residues. V lost 5 bases and J lost 8; bases outside the gene matches: 7. Germline loops: CDR1 LNHNV, CDR2 YYDKDF (reference sequence).

The chain carries TRBV5-1 and TRBJ2-2; 9 nucleotides align to TRBD1. V gave up 4 bases and J gave up 3 bases; unmatched junction bases: 7. This CDR3 is 16 amino acids long. Germline V CDR1 and CDR2: SGHRS, YFSETQ. The CDR3 sequence: CASSTTGGRDTGELFF. The CDR3 DNA is TGCGCCAGCAGCACCACAGGGGGCAGGGACACCGGGGAGCTGTTTTTT.

The V call is TRBV18, the J call TRBJ2-1; 10 nucleotides line up with TRBD1. Germline CDR1 and CDR2: KGHSH and LQKENI. This CDR3 has 14 residues. The V segment lost 3 bases and the J segment 10 bases; nucleotides outside the gene matches: 6. The CDR3 sequence: CASSPRTGGYEQFF. For the CDR3, the DNA is TGTGCCAGCTCACCGAGGACAGGGGGATACGAGCAGTTCTTC.

There are many counts of this clonotype. The chain couples TRBV5-1 to TRBJ2-2, with unresolved D. Germline assignment: CDR1 SGHRS and CDR2 YFSETQ. The germline V and J ends were trimmed by 4 bases and 4 bases, with 14 bases remaining between them. The CDR3 loop spans 15 amino acids. In nucleotides, the CDR3 is TGCGCCAGCAGCCGCCTGACCCAGAGCACCGGGGAGCTGTTTTTT. Translated, it gives CASSRLTQSTGELFF.

This clonotype was detected ten times or more. The V and J genes are TRBV3-1 and TRBJ1-5; D unclear. CDR3 length equals 14 residues. From germline, CDR1 is LGHDT and CDR2 YNNKEL (reference sequence). V dropped 6 bases and J dropped 5 bases, with 14 bases sitting between them. The CDR3 nucleotides are TGTGCCAGCAGTCGGCGGGCGGATCATCAGCCCCAGCATTTT. Its translation is CASSRRADHQPQHF. The full variable domain, rest sourced from reference TRBV3-1 and TRBJ1-5, is DTAVSQTPKYLVTQMGNDKSIKCEQNLGHDTMYWYKQDSKKFLKIMFSYNNKELIINETVPNRFSPKSPDKAHLNLHINSLELGDSAVYFCASSRRADHQPQHFGDGTRLSIL.

There are a few counts of this clonotype. The V and J genes are TRBV5-1 and TRBJ2-1; possibly TRBD1 for D (7 bases). Per germline, CDR1 SGHRS and CDR2 YFSETQ. Trimming pared 2 bases from V and 12 bases from J, leaving 12 bases between. The CDR3 has 12 amino acids. The CDR3 spells CASSFARDRQFF. The CDR3 DNA follows: TGCGCCAGCAGCTTTGCGCGGGACAGGCAGTTCTTC.

This chain joins TRBV5-1 and TRBJ2-1; 9 bases align to TRBD1. Losses at the gene ends were 6 bases for V and 0 bases for J; bases not matched to a gene: 7. In germline, CDR1 is SGHRS, CDR2 YFSETQ. The CDR3 totals 16 residues. The CDR3 DNA sequence: TGCGCCAGCAACCTACAGGGGGCGAGCTCCTACAATGAGCAGTTCTTC. This gives the protein CASNLQGASSYNEQFF.

DNA for the CDR3: TGTGCCAGCAGCGGACTCGTCCTAGCGGGGGCCCCGAAGGAGACCCAGTACTTC. This sequence encodes CASSGLVLAGAPKETQYF. The chain carries TRBV11-1 and TRBJ2-5; 10 bases agree with TRBD2. The CDR3 sequence is 18 residues long. V lost 5 bases, J lost 5 bases, and 17 bases stayed unmatched. Germline CDR1 SGHAT, CDR2 FQDESV (reference sequence).

The sample holds a few counts of this clonotype. The V gene is TRBV5-1, the J gene TRBJ1-2, with 12 bases fitting TRBD1. V dropped 4 bases and J dropped 7; count of bases not matched to a gene: 11. The germline gives CDR1 SGHRS, CDR2 YFSETQ. The CDR3 totals 16 residues. The CDR3 loop reads CASSVSGTGGRGGYTF. CDR3 bases: TGCGCCAGCAGCGTATCCGGGACAGGGGGCCGAGGTGGCTACACCTTC.

This clonotype showed up just a few times. The J gene is TRBJ2-2, the V gene TRBV3-1, with D unresolved. The CDR3 consists of 13 residues. The germline gives CDR1 LGHDT, CDR2 YNNKEL (reference sequence). The V end lost 1 base, the J end lost 5 bases, and 5 bases lay between the germline ends. CDR3 DNA: TGTGCCAGCAGCCAAGGGTCAACCGGGGAGCTGTTTTTT. This gives the protein CASSQGSTGELFF.

This chain connects TRBV20-1 to TRBJ2-3; 10 positions agree with TRBD1. Looked up from germline, CDR1 is DFQATT and CDR2 is SNEGSKA (reference sequence). This CDR3 is built from 18 residues. Trimming removed 0 bases from V and 1 base from J; junction bases left unmatched: 10. The CDR3 is CSARDPRTGGIGTDTQYF. The DNA for the CDR3 is TGCAGTGCTAGAGATCCCCGGACAGGGGGAATCGGCACAGATACGCAGTATTTT.

This chain joins TRBV3-1 and TRBJ2-2, with no clear D. CDR3 length: 15 residues. Germline-derived CDR1 and CDR2 are LGHDT and YNNKEL (reference sequence). V lost 4 bases and J 0 bases, leaving 9 bases between the germline ends. CDR3 coding DNA: TGTGCCAGCAGCCCTTACAAAGCGAACACCGGGGAGCTGTTTTTT. Translated: CASSPYKANTGELFF.

Ten or more counts support this clonotype. DNA for the CDR3: TGTGCCAGCAGCTCCATAGACAGAGGCTTCTACGAGCAGTACGTC. It yields the protein CASSSIDRGFYEQYV. The rearrangement links TRBV7-9 to TRBJ2-7, with TRBD1 as a possible D gene (5 bases). The germline CDR1 and CDR2 sequences are SEHNR and FQNEAQ (reference sequence). V was shortened by 4 bases and J by 3 bases, with 16 bases between the two germline ends. The CDR3 runs to 15 residues.

In nucleotides, the CDR3 is TGTGCCAGCAGGGGGGTGACGGGACCCTACGAGCAGTACTTC. This codes for CASRGVTGPYEQYF. The gene calls are TRBV25-1 and TRBJ2-7; the D call may be TRBD1 or TRBD2 (5 bases each). The length of the CDR3 is 14 residues. The V end was cut by 6 bases, the J end by 2 bases, with 14 bases between. Per the germline V gene, CDR1 is MGHDK and CDR2 is SYGVNS.

In this sample, this clonotype turned up a few times. This chain joins TRBV28 and TRBJ1-6; weak D call: TRBD1 (6 bases). From germline, CDR1 is MDHEN and CDR2 SYDVKM. V lost 2 bases and J lost 7, with 15 bases in between. The CDR3 spans 16 residues. CDR3 nucleotides: TGTGCCAGCAGTTTAGTTTCGGGGGGCGTGAATTCACCCCTCCACTTT. Encoded protein: CASSLVSGGVNSPLHF.

This clonotype was recorded a few times. V and J are TRBV12-3 or TRBV12-4 and TRBJ2-7; TRBD2 matches at 10 bases. The CDR3 has 15 amino acids. J was trimmed by 7 bases and V by 5 bases; bases with no gene match: 11. CDR3 amino acids: CASSISGRPTEEQYF. CDR3 bases: TGTGCCAGCAGTATTAGCGGGAGGCCAACCGAGGAGCAGTACTTC.

At least ten counts were recorded for this clonotype. This chain's CDR3 is CASGLPRTGSNEQFF. The CDR3 DNA follows: TGTGCTAGTGGTTTGCCACGGACAGGGAGCAATGAGCAGTTCTTC. The rearrangement joins TRBV12-5 to TRBJ2-1, with TRBD1 matching 8 bases. With V trimmed by 2 bases and J by 6 bases, 6 bases remained unmatched. Germline CDR1 reads LGHNT; CDR2 reads FRNRAP. This CDR3 contains 15 residues. Drawing the rest from reference TRBV12-5 and TRBJ2-1, the complete variable domain is DARVTQTPRHKVTEMGQEVTMRCQPILGHNTVFWYRQTMMQGLELLAYFRNRAPLDDSGMPKDRFSAEMPDATLATLKIQPSEPRDSAVYFCASGLPRTGSNEQFFGPGTRLTVL.

In this sample, this clonotype turned up many times. The chain links TRBV12-3 or TRBV12-4 to TRBJ1-6; no firm D call. CDR3 length: 11 amino acids. V lost 8 bases and J 7 bases, leaving 6 bases between the germline ends. The CDR3 nucleotides read TGTGCCAGCGGAGGCAATTCACCCCTCCACTTT. Translation: CASGGNSPLHF.

V usage is TRBV29-1 and J usage is TRBJ2-7, with TRBD1 matching 8 bases. Germline assignment: CDR1 SQVTM and CDR2 ANQGSEA. The CDR3 is 16 amino acids. J was trimmed by 0 bases and V by 1 base; bases with no gene match: 8. CDR3 sequence reads: CSVEVGHDRGSYEQYF. The CDR3 DNA follows: TGCAGCGTTGAAGTTGGGCACGACAGGGGCTCCTACGAGCAGTACTTC.

The gene calls are TRBV5-6 and TRBJ2-1; D is perhaps TRBD2 (6 bases). From germline, CDR1 is SGHDT and CDR2 YYEEEE. The CDR3 has 13 amino acids. V lost 3 bases, J lost 6 bases, and 10 bases lay in between. CDR3 sequence reads: CASSWGESNEQFF. In nucleotides, the CDR3 is TGTGCCAGCAGCTGGGGGGAGTCCAATGAGCAGTTCTTC.

This clonotype was detected many times. V gene TRBV12-3 or TRBV12-4 combines with J gene TRBJ2-2; 11 bases match TRBD2. The length of the CDR3 is 16 residues. V lost 5 bases to trimming and J lost 6 bases; unmatched junction nucleotides: 8. In nucleotides, the CDR3 is TGTGCCAGCAGTCAAACGACTAGCGGGATATCCGGGGAGCTGTTTTTT. Translated: CASSQTTSGISGELFF.

The sample holds a few counts of this clonotype. The chain is built from TRBV14 and TRBJ2-3; D is uncertain. Germline CDR1 reads SGHDN; CDR2 reads FVKESK. CDR3 length: 19 residues. V dropped 2 bases and J dropped 6 bases, with 27 bases sitting between them. CDR3 loop: CASSQPSGLGILALDTQYF. The CDR3 DNA reads TGTGCCAGCAGCCAACCGAGTGGGTTGGGGATCTTGGCACTGGATACGCAGTATTTT.